Listed below are T cell receptor beta chains from one sample, sequenced in a study of PD-1 blockade in mismatch repair-deficient tumors. TCRdb's copy holds only in-frame clones and misses some; the assay was immunoSEQ multiplex PCR. Of some 120,000 clones in the sample, 88% are singletons; the top ten hold approximately 12%. Sequencing used peripheral blood, obtained roughly 70 weeks after starting pembrolizumab. The receptors stem from an adult with mismatch repair-deficient cancer. The CDR3 runs from the conserved cysteine through the conserved F or W. The D gene is left open where the match is weak. Part of the rows lack a size; the others show once, few, many or a class for expanded clones.

TRBV4-2	.	.	TRBJ2-7	CASSQTGTDSYEQYF	TGTGCCAGCAGCCAAACAGGGACCGACTCCTACGAGCAGTACTTC
TRBV14	.	.	TRBJ1-1	CASSLSSPTEAFF	TGTGCCAGCAGCCTCTCGTCGCCCACTGAAGCTTTCTTT
TRBV28	.	TRBD1	TRBJ2-3	CASSGTGATSSSTDTQYF	TGTGCCAGCAGTGGAACAGGGGCGACTTCGTCTAGCACAGATACGCAGTATTTT
TRBV30	.	.	TRBJ2-1	CAWSVSILARDEQFF	TGTGCCTGGAGTGTATCGATACTAGCCCGGGATGAGCAGTTCTTC
TRBV28	.	TRBD2	TRBJ2-1	CASSLGLAGDLEQFF	TGTGCCAGCAGTTTGGGGCTAGCGGGGGACCTTGAGCAGTTCTTC
TRBV18	.	TRBD1	TRBJ1-2	CASSPNSNRGDGYTF	TGTGCCAGCTCACCAAATTCTAACAGGGGAGATGGCTACACCTTC
TRBV19	.	.	TRBJ2-7	CASSVGATYEQYF	TGTGCCAGTAGTGTGGGAGCTACCTACGAGCAGTACTTC
TRBV7-9	.	TRBD1	TRBJ1-2	CASSGRDRGWYGYTF	TGTGCCAGCAGCGGCCGGGACAGGGGGTGGTATGGCTACACCTTC
TRBV7-6	.	TRBD1	TRBJ2-5	CASSQDRDRAQETQYF	TGTGCCAGCAGCCAAGACCGGGACAGGGCCCAAGAGACCCAGTACTTC
TRBV28	.	TRBD1	TRBJ1-5	CASSLTGGQPQHF	TGTGCCAGCAGTTTGACAGGGGGTCAGCCCCAGCATTTT
TRBV2	.	.	TRBJ2-4	CASSEERTNIQYF	TGTGCCAGCAGTGAGGAAAGGACAAACATTCAGTACTTC
TRBV6-5	.	TRBD1	TRBJ1-5	CASSQGVNQPQHF	TGTGCCAGCAGTCAGGGGGTAAATCAGCCCCAGCATTTT
TRBV7-6	.	.	TRBJ1-2	CASSLSPAGGYTF	TGTGCCAGCAGCTTATCCCCCGCCGGAGGCTACACCTTC
TRBV5-4	.	TRBD2	TRBJ2-1	CASSSRASGNNEQFF	TGTGCCAGCAGCTCCCGGGCTAGCGGAAACAATGAGCAGTTCTTC
TRBV10-3	.	TRBD1	TRBJ2-7	CASAIRGQTYEQYF	TGTGCCAGTGCCATCAGGGGGCAAACCTACGAGCAGTACTTC
TRBV2	.	TRBD2	TRBJ2-5	CASSSGLAGGVVKQETQYF	TGTGCCAGCAGTTCCGGACTAGCGGGAGGCGTAGTTAAACAAGAGACCCAGTACTTC
TRBV5-1	.	.	TRBJ1-1	CASSLGFGTEAFF	TGCGCCAGCAGCTTGGGCTTTGGCACTGAAGCTTTCTTT
TRBV10-2	.	.	TRBJ2-7	CASKGGLAYEQYF	TGCGCCAGCAAAGGTGGCCTGGCCTACGAGCAGTACTTC
TRBV7-9	.	.	TRBJ2-7	CASTSVPYEQYF	TGTGCCAGCACCTCGGTTCCCTACGAGCAGTACTTC
TRBV15	.	.	TRBJ2-3	CATSRGADTQYF	TGTGCCACCAGCAGAGGCGCAGATACGCAGTATTTT
TRBV2	few	.	TRBJ1-2	CASSEAPGRGYTF	TGTGCCAGCAGTGAAGCGCCGGGACGCGGCTACACCTTC
TRBV6-1	.	.	TRBJ2-6	CASSETGLGANVLTF	TGTGCCAGCAGTGAAACAGGGCTCGGGGCCAACGTCCTGACTTTC
TRBV27	.	.	TRBJ2-7	CASRPQGTFYEQYF	TGTGCCAGCAGACCCCAGGGAACTTTCTACGAGCAGTACTTC